This entry is about one T cell receptor beta chain. TCRdb keeps only in-frame clones here, not all; method: immunoSEQ multiplex PCR. This table has more than 2,500 clones, about two thirds appearing once. This entry comes from a study of T cell repertoires in ileal Crohn's disease. Described time point: neoterminal ileum biopsy at postoperative endoscopy, about 6 months after surgery. Germline V lookup: CDR1 MNHEY, CDR2 SVGAGI. This CDR3 region has 14 residues. The V end was cut by 8 bases, the J end by 5 bases, with 18 bases between. The TCR comes from an adult with Crohn's disease. The chain has TRBV6-5 and TRBJ1-1; weak D call: TRBD1 (5 bases). Material for sequencing was ileal tissue. The CDR3 region is CASHRGLGETEAFF. Here the CDR3 DNA reads TGTGCCAGCCACCGTGGTTTAGGGGAAACTGAAGCTTTCTTT.